Listed below are T cell receptor beta chains from one sample, sequenced in a study of cytomegalovirus exposure and HLA in healthy donors. Some clones are missing from TCRdb's copy, which holds only in-frame ones; the method was immunoSEQ multiplex PCR. Of 150,000 to 200,000 clones listed, over 70% are singletons. Sequenced sample: PBMCs. The receptors shown here come from a woman aged 25 to 45 in good health and CMV-seronegative. The CDR3 runs from the conserved cysteine through the conserved F or W. Fields, in order: J gene, V gene, clone size, D gene, CDR3 protein, CDR3 DNA. D genes are given only for firm matches. Not every row has a clone size; where given, it reads once, few, many or a size class.

J: TRBJ2-1; V: TRBV7-3; size: NA; D: TRBD2; CDR3: CASSLTGSGTSFF; DNA: TGTGCCAGCAGCTTAACGGGGAGCGGGACCTCGTTCTTC
J: TRBJ2-7; V: TRBV5-4; size: NA; D: TRBD2; CDR3: CASSRTSGGPSYEQYF; DNA: TGTGCCAGCAGTAGGACTAGCGGGGGCCCCTCCTACGAGCAGTACTTC
J: TRBJ2-1; V: TRBV7-9; size: NA; D: TRBD2; CDR3: CASSLVPAGGYNEQFF; DNA: TGTGCCAGCAGCTTAGTCCCAGCGGGGGGGTACAATGAGCAGTTCTTC
J: TRBJ1-2; V: TRBV29-1; size: NA; D: TRBD1; CDR3: CSAHPGTANYGYTF; DNA: TGCAGCGCCCACCCCGGGACAGCTAACTATGGCTACACCTTC
J: TRBJ1-1; V: TRBV28; size: few; D: NA; CDR3: CASSLTGMNTEAFF; DNA: TGTGCCAGCAGTTTAACAGGCATGAACACTGAAGCTTTCTTT
J: TRBJ1-5; V: TRBV6-1; size: NA; D: TRBD1; CDR3: CASSESVGTGGLQPQHF; DNA: TGTGCCAGCAGTGAGTCCGTAGGGACAGGGGGCTTGCAGCCCCAGCATTTT
J: TRBJ2-7; V: TRBV5-6; size: NA; D: NA; CDR3: CASSDWSSYEQYF; DNA: TGTGCCAGCAGCGACTGGAGCTCCTACGAGCAGTACTTC
J: TRBJ2-1; V: TRBV6-5; size: NA; D: NA; CDR3: CASSYSQGRDEQFF; DNA: TGTGCCAGCAGTTACTCGCAGGGTCGGGATGAGCAGTTCTTC
J: TRBJ1-4; V: TRBV14; size: once; D: NA; CDR3: CASKAGFVSEKLFF; DNA: TGTGCCAGCAAAGCAGGGTTCGTAAGTGAAAAACTGTTTTTT
J: TRBJ2-7; V: TRBV19; size: few; D: TRBD1; CDR3: CASSMGQGAREQYF; DNA: TGTGCCAGTAGTATGGGACAGGGGGCGAGGGAGCAGTACTTC
J: TRBJ1-2; V: TRBV10-2; size: NA; D: TRBD1; CDR3: CASSLWDSPNYGYTF; DNA: TGCGCCAGCAGTCTATGGGACAGTCCTAACTATGGCTACACCTTC
J: TRBJ1-1; V: TRBV28; size: NA; D: TRBD1; CDR3: CASSRATGRHTEAFF; DNA: TGTGCCAGCAGCCGTGCGACAGGGAGACACACTGAAGCTTTCTTT
J: TRBJ2-2; V: TRBV18; size: NA; D: TRBD1; CDR3: CASSSFATGEVSGELFF; DNA: TGTGCCAGCTCAAGTTTCGCGACAGGGGAGGTGTCCGGGGAGCTGTTTTTT
J: TRBJ2-5; V: TRBV10-2; size: NA; D: TRBD2; CDR3: CASTERGGFETQYF; DNA: TGCGCCAGCACCGAGCGGGGGGGCTTTGAGACCCAGTACTTC
J: TRBJ1-4; V: TRBV11-2; size: NA; D: NA; CDR3: CASSFYEKLFF; DNA: TGTGCCAGCAGCTTCTATGAAAAACTGTTTTTT
J: TRBJ2-2; V: TRBV7-9; size: NA; D: NA; CDR3: CASSPRQNTGELFF; DNA: TGTGCCAGCAGCCCCCGACAGAACACCGGGGAGCTGTTTTTT
J: TRBJ2-1; V: TRBV14; size: NA; D: NA; CDR3: CASSAWDIFLNEQFF; DNA: TGTGCCAGCAGCGCCTGGGACATCTTCCTCAATGAGCAGTTCTTC
J: TRBJ2-5; V: TRBV29-1; size: NA; D: TRBD1; CDR3: CSALRGPQETQYF; DNA: TGCAGCGCCCTTAGGGGGCCCCAAGAGACCCAGTACTTC
J: TRBJ2-1; V: TRBV4-1; size: NA; D: TRBD2; CDR3: CASSQPVAGKKGVYNEQFF; DNA: TGCGCCAGCAGCCAACCTGTAGCGGGAAAAAAGGGGGTCTACAATGAGCAGTTCTTC
J: TRBJ2-1; V: TRBV6-6; size: NA; D: TRBD2; CDR3: CASSYSTSGYNEQFF; DNA: TGTGCCAGCAGTTACTCGACTAGCGGATACAATGAGCAGTTCTTC
J: TRBJ2-2; V: TRBV18; size: NA; D: TRBD1; CDR3: CASSATGGLDTGELFF; DNA: TGTGCCAGCTCCGCGACAGGGGGCTTAGACACCGGGGAGCTGTTTTTT
J: TRBJ2-7; V: TRBV19; size: NA; D: TRBD1; CDR3: CASSIDLWTGSSYEQYF; DNA: TGTGCCAGTAGTATAGATCTGTGGACAGGGAGCTCCTACGAGCAGTACTTC
J: TRBJ2-7; V: TRBV5-1; size: NA; D: NA; CDR3: CASSPRTDTYEQYF; DNA: TGCGCCAGCAGCCCACGGACAGACACCTACGAGCAGTACTTC
J: TRBJ2-5; V: TRBV6-5; size: NA; D: NA; CDR3: CASSYGSSGETQYF; DNA: TGTGCCAGCAGTTACGGGAGTTCGGGGGAGACCCAGTACTTC
J: TRBJ2-7; V: TRBV5-1; size: NA; D: NA; CDR3: CASSQDTYEQYF; DNA: TGCGCCAGCAGCCAAGACACCTACGAGCAGTACTTC
J: TRBJ2-4; V: TRBV7-6; size: NA; D: NA; CDR3: CASSLGAGVIKNIQYF; DNA: TGTGCCAGCAGCTTAGGTGCAGGGGTTATCAAAAACATTCAGTACTTC
J: TRBJ2-1; V: TRBV6-4; size: once; D: TRBD2; CDR3: CASRRTSGNNEQFF; DNA: TGTGCCAGCAGACGGACTAGCGGAAACAATGAGCAGTTCTTC
J: TRBJ2-3; V: TRBV19; size: NA; D: TRBD2; CDR3: CASSIGGQTSGGFSTSTDTQYF; DNA: TGTGCCAGTAGTATAGGCGGTCAGACTAGCGGGGGGTTTTCGACTAGCACAGATACGCAGTATTTT
J: TRBJ2-4; V: TRBV11-2; size: NA; D: NA; CDR3: CASSSPGVNIQYF; DNA: TGTGCCAGCAGCTCCCCGGGAGTAAACATTCAGTACTTC
J: TRBJ2-5; V: TRBV27; size: NA; D: NA; CDR3: CASRMENQETQYF; DNA: TGTGCCAGCAGAATGGAGAACCAAGAGACCCAGTACTTC
J: TRBJ2-7; V: TRBV27; size: NA; D: TRBD1; CDR3: CASSSFRQGRYEQYF; DNA: TGTGCCAGCAGTTCCTTCAGACAGGGAAGATACGAGCAGTACTTC
J: TRBJ2-7; V: TRBV4-2; size: NA; D: NA; CDR3: CASSQVLVAGAYNEQYF; DNA: TGTGCCAGCAGCCAAGTCTTGGTGGCGGGCGCGTATAACGAGCAGTACTTC
J: TRBJ2-2; V: TRBV6-5; size: NA; D: NA; CDR3: CASRQGGGLGELFF; DNA: TGTGCCAGCAGACAGGGAGGGGGACTCGGGGAGCTGTTTTTT
J: TRBJ2-7; V: TRBV6-1; size: few; D: NA; CDR3: CASSVRGAQNYEQYF; DNA: TGTGCCAGCAGTGTCAGGGGGGCACAAAACTACGAGCAGTACTTC
J: TRBJ2-5; V: TRBV7-8; size: NA; D: TRBD2; CDR3: CASSQLAGGLQETQYF; DNA: TGTGCCAGCAGCCAACTAGCGGGAGGCCTTCAAGAGACCCAGTACTTC
J: TRBJ1-1; V: TRBV28; size: once; D: NA; CDR3: CASSYISTEAFF; DNA: TGTGCCAGCAGTTACATCTCCACTGAAGCTTTCTTT
J: TRBJ1-2; V: TRBV11-2; size: NA; D: NA; CDR3: CASRQGVVYGYTF; DNA: TGTGCCAGCAGGCAGGGCGTCGTCTATGGCTACACCTTC
J: TRBJ2-6; V: TRBV30; size: NA; D: NA; CDR3: CAWSRPSGANGLTF; DNA: TGTGCCTGGAGTCGACCCTCTGGGGCCAACGGCCTGACTTTC
J: TRBJ1-5; V: TRBV28; size: NA; D: NA; CDR3: CASSSRRAGYSNQPQHF; DNA: TGTGCCAGCAGTTCTCGCCGGGCGGGATATAGCAATCAGCCCCAGCATTTT
J: TRBJ2-4; V: TRBV5-4; size: NA; D: TRBD1; CDR3: CASSFPQGAKNIQYF; DNA: TGTGCCAGCAGCTTCCCACAGGGGGCCAAAAACATTCAGTACTTC
J: TRBJ2-2; V: TRBV13; size: NA; D: NA; CDR3: CASSPRIIGELFF; DNA: TGTGCCAGCAGCCCTAGAATTATCGGGGAGCTGTTTTTT
J: TRBJ2-7; V: TRBV6-5; size: NA; D: NA; CDR3: CASSLDRGHEQYF; DNA: TGTGCCAGCAGTTTGGACAGAGGCCACGAGCAGTACTTC
J: TRBJ2-7; V: TRBV30; size: NA; D: TRBD1; CDR3: CAGDRGPRFSYEQYF; DNA: TGTGCCGGGGACAGGGGGCCTAGATTTTCCTACGAGCAGTACTTC
J: TRBJ2-7; V: TRBV5-1; size: NA; D: TRBD1; CDR3: CASTLKTGGTYEQYF; DNA: TGCGCCAGCACCCTAAAAACAGGGGGCACCTACGAGCAGTACTTC
J: TRBJ1-3; V: TRBV7-9; size: once; D: NA; CDR3: CASSLVDYSGNTIYF; DNA: TGTGCCAGCAGCTTAGTGGACTACTCTGGAAACACCATATATTTT
J: TRBJ2-7; V: TRBV7-7; size: once; D: TRBD2; CDR3: CASSSRETSEQYF; DNA: TGTGCTAGCAGCTCGCGGGAGACGAGCGAGCAGTACTTC
J: TRBJ1-6; V: TRBV27; size: few; D: TRBD1; CDR3: CASSLFAGGPLHF; DNA: TGTGCCAGCAGTTTATTTGCAGGGGGCCCCCTCCACTTT
J: TRBJ2-1; V: TRBV10-3; size: NA; D: TRBD1; CDR3: CAISAQDRDYNEQFF; DNA: TGTGCCATCAGTGCCCAGGACAGGGACTACAATGAGCAGTTCTTC
J: TRBJ1-1; V: TRBV10-3; size: once; D: NA; CDR3: CAISPDINKAFF; DNA: TGTGCCATCAGCCCCGACATAAACAAAGCTTTCTTT
J: TRBJ2-3; V: TRBV9; size: NA; D: TRBD2; CDR3: CASSASGVTDTQYF; DNA: TGTGCCAGCAGCGCTAGCGGGGTCACAGATACGCAGTATTTT
J: TRBJ1-1; V: TRBV5-1; size: few; D: NA; CDR3: CASSQQTGNTEAFF; DNA: TGCGCCAGCAGCCAACAGACAGGGAACACTGAAGCTTTCTTT